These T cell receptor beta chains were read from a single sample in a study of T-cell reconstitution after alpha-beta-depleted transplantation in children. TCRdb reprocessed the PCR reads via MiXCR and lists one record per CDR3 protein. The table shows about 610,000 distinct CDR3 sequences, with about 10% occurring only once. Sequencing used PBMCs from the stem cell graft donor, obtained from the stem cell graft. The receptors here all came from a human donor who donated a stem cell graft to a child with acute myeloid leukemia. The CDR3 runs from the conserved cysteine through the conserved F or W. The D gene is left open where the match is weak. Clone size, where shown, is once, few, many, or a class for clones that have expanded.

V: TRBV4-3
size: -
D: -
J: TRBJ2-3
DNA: TGCGCCAGCAGCCAAGAATGGGCTACAGATACGCAGTATTTT
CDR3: CASSQEWATDTQYF

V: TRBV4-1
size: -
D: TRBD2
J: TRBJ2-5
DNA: TGCGCCAGCAGCCAAGATGGGGAGCGGGAGGGCCAAGAGACCCAGTACTTC
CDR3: CASSQDGEREGQETQYF

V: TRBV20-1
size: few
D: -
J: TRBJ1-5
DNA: TGCAGTGCCGAGGGAGGGAGTCAGCCCCAGCATTTT
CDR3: CSAEGGSQPQHF

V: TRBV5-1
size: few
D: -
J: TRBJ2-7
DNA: TGCGCCAGCAGCTCCCCCGGGACGGGCACCTACGAGCAGTACTTC
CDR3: CASSSPGTGTYEQYF

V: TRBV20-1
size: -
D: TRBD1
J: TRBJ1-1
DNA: TGCAGTGCTAGGGACATCGGGCAGGGGGCTGTGGCTTTCTTT
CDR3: CSARDIGQGAVAFF

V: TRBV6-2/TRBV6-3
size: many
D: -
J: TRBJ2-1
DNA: TGTGCCAGCAGTCGGGACTTTTCCAATGAGCAGTTCTTC
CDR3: CASSRDFSNEQFF

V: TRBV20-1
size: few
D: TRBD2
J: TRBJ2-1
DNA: TGCAGTGCTAGGGAGGGACTAGCGGTCTACAATGAGCAGTTCTTC
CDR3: CSAREGLAVYNEQFF

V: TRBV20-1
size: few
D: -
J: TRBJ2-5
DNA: TGCAGTGAGGGCGGCCAAGAGACCCAGTACTTC
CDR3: CSEGGQETQYF

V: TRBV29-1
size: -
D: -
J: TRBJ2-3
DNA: TGCAGCCGATACCGTGGGAGCGGGTTAAGCACAGATACGCAGTATTTT
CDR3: CSRYRGSGLSTDTQYF

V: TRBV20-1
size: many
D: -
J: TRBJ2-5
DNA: TGCAGTGCTAGGCGCAGGGCTGGAGAGACCCAGTACTTC
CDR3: CSARRRAGETQYF

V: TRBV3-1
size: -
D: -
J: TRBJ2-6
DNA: TGTGCCAGCAGCCAAGATTCCCTGGCTGGGGCCAACGTCCTGACTTTC
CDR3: CASSQDSLAGANVLTF

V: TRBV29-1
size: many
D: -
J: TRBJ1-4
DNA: TGCAGCGTTTCCAGGGGCTCAACTAATGAAAAACTGTTTTTT
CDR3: CSVSRGSTNEKLFF

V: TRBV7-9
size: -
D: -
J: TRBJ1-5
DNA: TGTGCCAGCAGCTCCATGGGTAATAGCAATCAGCCCCAGCATTTT
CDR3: CASSSMGNSNQPQHF

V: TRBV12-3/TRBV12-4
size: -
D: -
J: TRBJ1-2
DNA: TGTGCCAGCAGCCGGGGGGACAACTATGGCTACACCTTC
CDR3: CASSRGDNYGYTF

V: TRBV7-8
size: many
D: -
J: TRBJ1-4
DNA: TGTGCCAGCAGCTTCAGGGCGGGTGGTGAAAAACTGTTTTTT
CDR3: CASSFRAGGEKLFF

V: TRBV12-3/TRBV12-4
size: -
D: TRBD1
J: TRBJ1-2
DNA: TGTGCCAGCAGTTCCTGGACAGGGGCCAACTATGGCTACACCTTC
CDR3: CASSSWTGANYGYTF

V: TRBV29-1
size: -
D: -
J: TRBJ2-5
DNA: TGCAGCGCTACTAGACAGCGACAAGAGACCCAGTACTTC
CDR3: CSATRQRQETQYF

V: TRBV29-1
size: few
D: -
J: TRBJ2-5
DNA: TGCAGCGTTTTAAGCGGAGAAGAGACCCAGTACTTC
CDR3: CSVLSGEETQYF

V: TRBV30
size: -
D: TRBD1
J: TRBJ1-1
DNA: TGTGCCTGGACTAAACAGGGGTTGGACACTGAAGCTTTCTTT
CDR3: CAWTKQGLDTEAFF

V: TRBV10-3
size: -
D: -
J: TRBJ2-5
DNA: TGTGCCATCAGTGAGTCGTCAGGGTTCCAAGAGACCCAGTACTTC
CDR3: CAISESSGFQETQYF

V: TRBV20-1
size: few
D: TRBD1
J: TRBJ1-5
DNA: TGCAGTGCTAAACGGACAGGGGGCTATCAGCCCCAGCATTTT
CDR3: CSAKRTGGYQPQHF

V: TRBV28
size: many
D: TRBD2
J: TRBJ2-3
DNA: TGTGTCCAGGGAAAAAAAGCGGGATTGTCAGATACGCAGTATTTT
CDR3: CVQGKKAGLSDTQYF

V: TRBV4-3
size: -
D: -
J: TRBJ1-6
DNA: TGCGCCAGCAGCCAAGAGAGGGACCGTCCTTCACCCCTCCACTTT
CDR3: CASSQERDRPSPLHF

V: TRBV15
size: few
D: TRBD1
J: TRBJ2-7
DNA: TGTGCCACCAGCAGGGACACAGGGGTCCAAACCTACGAGCAGTACTTC
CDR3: CATSRDTGVQTYEQYF

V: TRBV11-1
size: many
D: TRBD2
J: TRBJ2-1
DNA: TGTGCCAGCAGCTTAGCTAAAACCGGGAGCGGGAGGACCGCAAGGAATGAGCAGTTCTTC
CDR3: CASSLAKTGSGRTARNEQFF

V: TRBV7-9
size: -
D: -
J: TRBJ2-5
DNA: TGTGCCAGCAGCTTAGCTAGGCCCCAAGAGACCCAGTACTTC
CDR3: CASSLARPQETQYF

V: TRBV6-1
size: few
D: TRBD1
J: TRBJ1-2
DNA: TGTGCCAGTTGGACAGGGGACCCCTATGGCTACACCTTC
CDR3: CASWTGDPYGYTF

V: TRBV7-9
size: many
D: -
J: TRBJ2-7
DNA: TGTGCCAGCAGCCCCCGTCAAGGGGAGCAGTACTTC
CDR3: CASSPRQGEQYF

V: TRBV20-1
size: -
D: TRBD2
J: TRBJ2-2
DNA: TGCAGTGCTCCGGCTAGCGGCACCGGGGAGCTGTTTTTT
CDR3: CSAPASGTGELFF

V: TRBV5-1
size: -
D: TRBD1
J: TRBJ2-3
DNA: TGCGCCAGCAGCTTGGCGCTTTCGCAGGGGGCGATGACAGATACGCAGTATTTT
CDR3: CASSLALSQGAMTDTQYF

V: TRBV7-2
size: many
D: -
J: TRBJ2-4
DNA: TGTGCCAGCAGCAATGAGAGGGTCGAAAACATTCAGTACTTC
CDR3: CASSNERVENIQYF

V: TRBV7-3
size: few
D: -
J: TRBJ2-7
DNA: TGTGCCAGCAGCTTAGGGGGGAGTCTCGACGAGCAGTACTTC
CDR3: CASSLGGSLDEQYF

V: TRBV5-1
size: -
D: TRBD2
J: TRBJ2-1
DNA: TGCGCCAGCAGCTTGGTTTCTAGCGGAGTTTACAATGAGCAGTTCTTC
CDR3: CASSLVSSGVYNEQFF

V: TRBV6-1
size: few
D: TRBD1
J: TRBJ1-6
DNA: TGTGCCAGCAGGGTACAGGGGGCCGGTTCACCCCTCCACTTT
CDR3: CASRVQGAGSPLHF

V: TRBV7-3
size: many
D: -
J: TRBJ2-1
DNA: TGTGCCAGCAGCTTATTGGGCGGGGTCCCCTACAATGAGCAGTTCTTC
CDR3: CASSLLGGVPYNEQFF

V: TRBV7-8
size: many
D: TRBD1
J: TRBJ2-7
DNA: TGTGCCAGCAGCTACTCTACAGGGGAAGGAAACGAGCAGTACTTC
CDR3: CASSYSTGEGNEQYF

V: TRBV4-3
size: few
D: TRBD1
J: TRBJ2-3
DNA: TGCGCCAGCAGCCGCATTACAGGGGTTTTGGGCCCAGATACGCAGTATTTT
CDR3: CASSRITGVLGPDTQYF

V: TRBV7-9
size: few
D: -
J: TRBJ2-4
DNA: TGTGCCAGCAGTCCCAGGTCCGGAGAAAACATTCAGTACTTC
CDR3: CASSPRSGENIQYF

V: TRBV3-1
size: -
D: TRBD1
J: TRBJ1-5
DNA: TGTGCCAGCACGGACAGGGCTAGCAATCAGCCCCAGCATTTT
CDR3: CASTDRASNQPQHF

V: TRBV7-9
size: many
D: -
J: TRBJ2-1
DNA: TGTGCCAGCAGGAAGGATCTGGTCTACTACAATGAGCAGTTCTTC
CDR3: CASRKDLVYYNEQFF

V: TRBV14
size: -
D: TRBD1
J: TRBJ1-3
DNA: TGTGCCAGCAGCCGAGGGACAGTCACCTCGTACGGAAACACCATATATTTT
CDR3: CASSRGTVTSYGNTIYF

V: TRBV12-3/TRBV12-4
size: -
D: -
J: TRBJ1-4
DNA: TGTGCCAGCAGGGGGCCGGGCCGGGGGGAAAAACTGTTTTTT
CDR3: CASRGPGRGEKLFF

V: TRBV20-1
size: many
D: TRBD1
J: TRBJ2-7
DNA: TGCAGTGCTGACCGACCGGGACAGGCCGTTTACGAGCAGTACTTC
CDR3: CSADRPGQAVYEQYF

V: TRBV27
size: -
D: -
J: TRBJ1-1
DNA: TGTGCCAGCAGCGGCGAGGAAAACACTGAAGCTTTCTTT
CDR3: CASSGEENTEAFF

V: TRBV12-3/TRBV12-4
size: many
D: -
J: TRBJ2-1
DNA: TGTGCCAGCAGTTCGGTCGGGATGTCCTACAATGAGCAGTTCTTC
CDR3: CASSSVGMSYNEQFF

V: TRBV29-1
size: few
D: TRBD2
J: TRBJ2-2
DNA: TGCAGCGCTTGGACTAGCGGGCACACCGGGGAGCTGTTTTTT
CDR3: CSAWTSGHTGELFF

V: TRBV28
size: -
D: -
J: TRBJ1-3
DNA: TGTGCCAGCAAACGGGGGCTTTCTGGAAACACCATATATTTT
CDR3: CASKRGLSGNTIYF

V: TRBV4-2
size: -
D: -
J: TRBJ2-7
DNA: TGTGCCAGCAGCCAAGACGGGGCTGGGGCAGACGAGCAGTACTTC
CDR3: CASSQDGAGADEQYF

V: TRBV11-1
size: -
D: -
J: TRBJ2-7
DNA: TGTGCCGGCAGCCGCGGGGAGGAGGCAAACGAGCAGTACTTC
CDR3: CAGSRGEEANEQYF

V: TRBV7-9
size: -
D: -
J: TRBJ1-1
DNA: TGTGCCAGCAGCCCCCTCTCGAGTGGCAGGAACACTGAAGCTTTCTTT
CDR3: CASSPLSSGRNTEAFF

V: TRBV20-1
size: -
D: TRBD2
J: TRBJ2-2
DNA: TGCAGTACTAGGGTACTAGCGGGAGGGGCCGGGGAGCTGTTTTTT
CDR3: CSTRVLAGGAGELFF

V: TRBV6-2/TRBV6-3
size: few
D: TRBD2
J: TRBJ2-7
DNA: TGTGCCAGCAGTTACTCGAACTTGCGGGAGGCAACCTACGAGCAGTACTTC
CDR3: CASSYSNLREATYEQYF

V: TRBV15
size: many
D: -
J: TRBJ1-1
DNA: TGTGCCACCAGCAGGAGGGGAGGGCTGAACACTGAAGCTTTCTTT
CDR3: CATSRRGGLNTEAFF

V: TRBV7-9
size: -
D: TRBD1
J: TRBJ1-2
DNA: TGTGCCAGCAGCTTGATTGACAGGGCTAACTATGGCTACACCTTC
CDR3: CASSLIDRANYGYTF

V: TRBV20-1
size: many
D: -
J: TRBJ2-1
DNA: TGCAGTGCTAGATGGGGGGCGAGTAGGTACAATGAGCAGTTCTTC
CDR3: CSARWGASRYNEQFF

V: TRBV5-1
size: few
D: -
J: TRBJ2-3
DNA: TGCGCCAGCAGCTATGACAGTCGCTCCGGAGATACGCAGTATTTT
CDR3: CASSYDSRSGDTQYF

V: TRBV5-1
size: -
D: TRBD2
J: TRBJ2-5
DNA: TGCGCCAGCAGCCGGGACTGGCTAGCGGGAGTTGGAGAGACCCAGTACTTC
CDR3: CASSRDWLAGVGETQYF

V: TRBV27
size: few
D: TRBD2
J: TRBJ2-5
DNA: TGTGCCAGCAGTCCGTTATGGGGCGGGAGAGGTCGGCAAGAGACCCAGTACTTC
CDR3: CASSPLWGGRGRQETQYF

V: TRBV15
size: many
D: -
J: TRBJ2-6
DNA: TGTGCCACCAGCACCCAAAGGAGCTCTGGGGCCAACGTCCTGACTTTC
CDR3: CATSTQRSSGANVLTF